One and the same sample provided the 24 T cell receptor beta chains below, sequenced in a study of TIL therapy for anti-PD-1-resistant metastatic lung cancer. As to time point: pre-treatment sample, taken before nivolumab and TIL therapy. The immunoSEQ assay was v3. Repertoires were generated with immunoSEQ multiplex PCR, while TCRdb's copy carries only in-frame clones and drops some. The repertoire includes about 21,000 clones, 70% to 85% of them detected once, and 1.5% to 2% sits in the top ten. The sample in question was blood, obtained at baseline. These receptors came from a person aged 25 to 80 with non-small cell lung cancer.

The chain employs TRBV28 and TRBJ1-1; D is unresolved. The V end lost 2 bases, the J end lost 7 bases, and 8 bases lay between the germline ends. Germline lookup yields CDR1 MDHEN and CDR2 SYDVKM. CDR3 length: 12 amino acids. In DNA, the CDR3 is TGTGCCAGCAGTTTAACCCACAGTGAAGCTTTCTTT. Translated: CASSLTHSEAFF.

There are a few counts of this clone. The genes are TRBV11-3 and TRBJ2-1; D is perhaps TRBD2 (5 bases). Trimming shortened V by 3 bases and J by 0 bases, and 12 bases separated the two germline ends. In germline, CDR1 is SGHNT, CDR2 YENEEA. This CDR3 has 16 residues. The CDR3 loop is CASSLGGLRSYNEQFF. Here the CDR3 DNA reads TGTGCCAGCAGCTTGGGCGGGTTACGCTCCTACAATGAGCAGTTCTTC.

This sequence joins TRBV29-1 and TRBJ2-1, with 15 bases that match TRBD2. Germline assignment: CDR1 SQVTM and CDR2 ANQGSEA. This CDR3 region has 16 residues. J lost 6 bases, V lost 6 bases, and 9 bases had no gene match. This CDR3 is CSVRGGTSGRFNEQFF. Here the CDR3 DNA reads TGCAGCGTCAGAGGGGGGACTAGCGGGAGGTTCAATGAGCAGTTCTTC.

In this sample, this clone turned up a few times. The gene calls are TRBV2 and TRBJ2-2; D is possibly TRBD1 (6 bases). V lost 6 bases, J lost 4 bases, and 6 bases lay in between. Germline lookup yields CDR1 SNHLY and CDR2 FYNNEI. This CDR3 comprises 12 residues. DNA for the CDR3: TGTGCCAGCAGACAGGGCACCGGGGAGCTGTTTTTT. Amino acids: CASRQGTGELFF. Together with reference TRBV2 and TRBJ2-2, the CDR3 gives the full variable domain: EPEVTQTPSHQVTQMGQEVILRCVPISNHLYFYWYRQILGQKVEFLVSFYNNEISEKSEIFDDQFSVERPDGSNFTLKIRSTKLEDSAMYFCASRQGTGELFFGEGSRLTVL.

The rearrangement links TRBV3-1 (or the pseudogene TRBV3-2) to TRBJ1-2; a weak D match, TRBD1 (5 bases). The CDR3 length is 14 residues. V lost 3 bases and J lost 4, with 12 bases in between. Germline assignment: CDR1 LGHDT and CDR2 YNNKEL (reference sequence). CDR3: CASSQGWDFYGYTF. As DNA, the CDR3 is TGTGCCAGCAGCCAGGGGTGGGACTTCTATGGCTACACCTTC.

The gene calls are TRBV28 and TRBJ2-3; the D call may be TRBD1 or TRBD2 (6 bases each). Trimming removed 3 bases from V and 6 bases from J, with 16 bases in between. CDR3 length: 15 residues. The V gene's germline CDR1 is MDHEN and CDR2 SYDVKM. CDR3 coding DNA: TGTGCCAGCAGTTTCGTCAGGGGAGGTACCGATACGCAGTATTTT. Its protein is CASSFVRGGTDTQYF.

CDR3 sequence (DNA): TGTGCCAGCTGGGACAGGGGCGACAATGAGCAGTTCTTC. It is translated as CASWDRGDNEQFF. This chain uses TRBV27 with TRBJ2-1; TRBD1 matches 10 bases. This CDR3 has 13 residues. With 8 bases clipped from V and 5 bases from J, the junction kept 3 bases outside the gene matches. Germline-derived CDR1 and CDR2 are MNHEY and SMNVEV (reference sequence).

In its sample, this clone was seen a few times. V is TRBV5-6 and J is TRBJ1-1; D is ambiguous. This CDR3 has 16 amino acids. The germline gives CDR1 SGHDT, CDR2 YYEEEE. The V and J ends lost 1 base and 3 bases respectively, with 16 bases between them. CDR3 nucleotides: TGTGCCAGCAGCTTGCTGTCAGAATCTTTACACACTGAAGCTTTCTTT. Translation: CASSLLSESLHTEAFF.

The chain carries TRBV7-9 and TRBJ2-5; D tentatively fits TRBD1 or TRBD2 (5 bases each). The germline V gene has CDR1 SEHNR and CDR2 FQNEAQ (reference sequence). Trimming removed 5 bases at V and 2 bases at J, with 12 bases between. The CDR3 covers 14 residues. In nucleotides, the CDR3 is TGTGCCAGCAGCCCGGGACGGACACAAGAGACCCAGTACTTC. It codes for CASSPGRTQETQYF.

The chain employs TRBV5-1 and TRBJ1-1; D is perhaps TRBD1 (6 bases). The CDR3 spans 14 residues. Trimming took off 5 bases at V and 3 bases at J, with 14 bases between the two ends. Per germline, CDR1 SGHRS and CDR2 YFSETQ. The CDR3, as DNA: TGCGCCAGCAGAGCCGGGACACAGCACACTGAAGCTTTCTTT. Its protein is CASRAGTQHTEAFF.

The rearrangement uses TRBV28 and TRBJ1-2; tentatively, D is TRBD1 (5 bases). This CDR3 comprises 15 residues. V shed 7 bases and J shed 2 bases, with 17 bases lying between them. CDR1 is MDHEN and CDR2 is SYDVKM in the germline V gene. The CDR3 bases are TGTGCCAGCACCGAGCAAGGGTGGGGGAACTATGGCTACACCTTC. This codes for CASTEQGWGNYGYTF.

This clone has only one observation. The gene calls are TRBV14 and TRBJ2-5; possible D gene TRBD2, 6 bases. Germline values: CDR1 SGHDN, CDR2 FVKESK. The length of the CDR3 is 14 residues. The V end lost 7 bases, the J end lost 7 bases, and 19 bases lay between the germline ends. The CDR3 sequence is CASTRNTGEGTQYF. In DNA form, the CDR3 reads TGTGCCAGCACCAGAAACACGGGGGAAGGGACCCAGTACTTC.

This chain joins TRBV6-1 and TRBJ1-6, with TRBD1 as a possible D gene (5 bases). CDR1 MNHNS and CDR2 SASEGT come from the germline V gene. The CDR3 is 14 amino acids. With 3 bases removed from V and 10 bases from J, the gap between germline ends came to 13 bases. The CDR3 nucleotides are TGTGCCAGCAGTGATGCTCGAGGGGACTCACCCCTCCACTTT. This sequence encodes CASSDARGDSPLHF.

This clone has a single count. The chain employs TRBV7-9 and TRBJ1-2; D ambiguous. V was clipped by 2 bases and J by 3 bases, with 10 bases between them. Germline V CDR1 and CDR2: SEHNR, FQNEAQ (reference sequence). The CDR3 is 14 amino acids. In DNA form, the CDR3 reads TGTGCCAGCAGCTTATTCTCCTGGGACTATGGCTACACCTTC. Protein sequence: CASSLFSWDYGYTF.

For the CDR3, the DNA is TGTGCCACCAGCAGAGGGGCGGCTAGCGGGAGGGCCATTCAGTACTTC. Protein product: CATSRGAASGRAIQYF. The gene calls are TRBV15 and TRBJ2-4; 12 nucleotides align to TRBD2. Germline V CDR1 and CDR2: LNHNV, YYDKDF (reference sequence). CDR3 length: 16 amino acids. The trim removed 1 base at V and 9 bases at J, leaving 7 bases unmatched. Variable domain in full (rest from reference TRBV15 and TRBJ2-4): DAMVIQNPRYQVTQFGKPVTLSCSQTLNHNVMYWYQQKSSQAPKLLFHYYDKDFNNEADTPDNFQSRRPNTSFCFLDIRSPGLGDTAMYLCATSRGAASGRAIQYFGAGTRLSVL.

The rearrangement uses TRBV30 and TRBJ2-7, with TRBD1 matching over 10 bases. The CDR3 sequence is 14 residues long. Germline assignment: CDR1 GTSNPN and CDR2 SVGIG (reference sequence). Trimming cost V 3 bases and J 4 bases; bases outside gene matches: 6. The CDR3 DNA is TGTGCCTGGAGAACGACAGGGGGCCCGTACGAGCAGTACTTC. Translating it yields CAWRTTGGPYEQYF.

The rearrangement uses TRBV27 and TRBJ1-2; D might be TRBD1 (5 bases). The germline V gene has CDR1 MNHEY and CDR2 SMNVEV (reference sequence). The V gene lost 0 bases and the J gene lost 4 bases, with 9 bases spanning the gap. CDR3 length: 14 residues. The CDR3 is CASSLSGVGYGYTF. The CDR3 coding sequence is TGTGCCAGCAGTTTATCGGGGGTAGGCTATGGCTACACCTTC.

CDR3 coding DNA: TGTGCCAGCTCACCACCGGGCGTGGGTATTGGCTACACCTTC. This translates into CASSPPGVGIGYTF. This chain uses TRBV18 with TRBJ1-2, with unresolved D. The V end lost 0 bases, the J end lost 7 bases, and 12 bases lay between the germline ends. Germline V CDR1 and CDR2: KGHSH, LQKENI. The CDR3 consists of 14 residues.

The chain is built from TRBV9 and TRBJ1-1; D gene unclear. V lost 0 bases and J lost 6, with 9 bases in between. The CDR3 has 13 amino acids. The V gene's germline CDR1 is SGDLS and CDR2 YYNGEE. The CDR3 here is CASSVGRRSEAFF. Here the CDR3 DNA reads TGTGCCAGCAGCGTAGGAAGACGCTCTGAAGCTTTCTTT.

The CDR3 is CASSSREGLETQYF. CDR3 coding DNA: TGTGCCAGCAGCTCACGAGAGGGCCTGGAGACCCAGTACTTC. The rearrangement links TRBV7-9 to TRBJ2-5, with a possible D match to TRBD2 (5 bases). The CDR3 consists of 14 residues. V was clipped by 4 bases and J by 5 bases, with 14 bases between them. CDR1 is SEHNR, CDR2 FQNEAQ, per germline (reference sequence).

This chain links TRBV7-3 with TRBJ2-1; 11 nucleotides align to TRBD2. The V gene's germline CDR1 is SGHTA and CDR2 FQGTGA. This CDR3 is 13 amino acids long. The trim removed 2 bases at V and 9 bases at J, leaving 0 bases unmatched. CDR3 nucleotides: TGTGCCAGCAGCTTAGGACTAGCGGGTGAGCAGTTCTTC. Protein: CASSLGLAGEQFF.

V gene TRBV14 combines with J gene TRBJ2-1; 11 nucleotides agree with TRBD2. The CDR3 is 15 residues long. Trimming cost V 2 bases and J 6 bases; bases outside gene matches: 3. Germline CDR1 is SGHDN and CDR2 is FVKESK. CDR3 region: CASSQIAGGTNEQFF. The CDR3, as DNA: TGTGCCAGCAGCCAAATAGCGGGAGGGACCAATGAGCAGTTCTTC.

The chain is built from TRBV4-1 and TRBJ2-7; maybe TRBD1 (5 bases). CDR1 is MGHRA and CDR2 is YSYEKL in the germline V gene. Trimming stripped 0 bases from V and 0 bases from J, with 9 bases between. This CDR3 region has 15 residues. The CDR3 reads CASSQDQGSSYEQYF. In DNA, the CDR3 is TGCGCCAGCAGCCAAGACCAGGGTAGCTCCTACGAGCAGTACTTC.

The chain recombines TRBV5-6 with TRBJ2-3, with no clear D. The CDR3 runs to 16 residues. In germline, CDR1 is SGHDT, CDR2 YYEEEE. V was shortened by 1 base and J by 0 bases, with 12 bases between the two germline ends. The CDR3, as DNA: TGTGCCAGCAGCTTGCCGGGCAGGAGTAGCACAGATACGCAGTATTTT. Translating gives CASSLPGRSSTDTQYF.